This TCR beta chain was identified in a study of type 1 regulatory T cells. Overall study context: T-allo10 is an in vitro-generated, Tr1-enriched CD4 T cell product specific for alloantigen.

T-allo10 cells from the graft donor were described as anergic, host-alloantigen-specific, and alloantigen-specific suppressors. A single record per CDR3 protein comes from TCRdb applying MiXCR to the reads. The sample lists 60,000 to 70,000 distinct CDR3 sequences, about three fifths seen once, with 7.6% in the top ten. The germline V gene encodes CDR1 DFQATT and CDR2 SNEGSKA (reference sequence). This CDR3 comprises 13 residues. V gave up 5 bases and J gave up 1 base, with 11 bases separating them. This clonotype was seen only a few times. Its specificity is unknown. Material for sequencing was cultured T cells, either the whole culture or a sorted T cell fraction (not recorded which). Subset defined: Tr1-enriched cell product generated in vitro against host alloantigens. The TCR sequence derives from a human donor in good health. This chain connects TRBV20-1 to TRBJ1-1, with D unclear. CDR3 bases: TGCAGTGCTCCCCTCCGCTGGAACACTGAAGCTTTCTTT. It codes for CSAPLRWNTEAFF.